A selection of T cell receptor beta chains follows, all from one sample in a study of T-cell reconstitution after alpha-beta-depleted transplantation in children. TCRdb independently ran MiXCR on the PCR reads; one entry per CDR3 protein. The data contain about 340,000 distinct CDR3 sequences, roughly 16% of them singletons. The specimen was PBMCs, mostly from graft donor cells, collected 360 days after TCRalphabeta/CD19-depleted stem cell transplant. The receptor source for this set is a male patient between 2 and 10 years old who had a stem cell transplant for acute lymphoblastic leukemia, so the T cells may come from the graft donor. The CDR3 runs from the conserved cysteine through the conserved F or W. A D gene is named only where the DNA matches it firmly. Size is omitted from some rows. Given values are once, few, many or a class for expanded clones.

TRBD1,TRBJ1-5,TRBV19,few,TGTGCCAGTCGACAGGGCGAATATAGCAATCAGCCCCAGCATTTT,CASRQGEYSNQPQHF
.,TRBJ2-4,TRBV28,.,TGTGCCAGCACAGGATCACAGGGCCTGGGAAACATTCAGTACTTC,CASTGSQGLGNIQYF
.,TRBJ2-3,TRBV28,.,TGTGCCAGTGGGGACCAGGGCCCCACAGATACGCAGTATTTT,CASGDQGPTDTQYF
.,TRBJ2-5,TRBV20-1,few,TGCAGTGCTAGAGATCTAAGGCGGAGGGGAGAGACCCAGTACTTC,CSARDLRRRGETQYF
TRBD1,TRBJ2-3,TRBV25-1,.,TGTGCCAGCAGTGATCTGGGGACAGGGCCGTTCCCAGATACGCAGTATTTT,CASSDLGTGPFPDTQYF
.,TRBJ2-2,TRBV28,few,TGTGCCAGCAGCCACGACGGAACCGGGGAGCTGTTTTTT,CASSHDGTGELFF
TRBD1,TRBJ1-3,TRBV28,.,TGTGCCAGCAGTGGGACAGTCAGAACCAGAAACACCATATATTTT,CASSGTVRTRNTIYF
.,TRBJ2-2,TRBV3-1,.,TGTGCCAGCAGCCAAGATGGTGGTACCGGGGAGCTGTTTTTT,CASSQDGGTGELFF
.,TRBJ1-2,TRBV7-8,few,TGTGCCAGCAGCCTTTGGAAAGATCTAAACTATGGCTACACCTTC,CASSLWKDLNYGYTF
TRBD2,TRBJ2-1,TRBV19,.,TGTGCCAGTAGTATAGCGGGGACTAGCCCCTTATATGAGCAGTTCTTC,CASSIAGTSPLYEQFF
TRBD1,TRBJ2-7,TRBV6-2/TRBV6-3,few,TGTGCCAGCAGGCGGGACAGGGTCAACTGGGGCGAGCAGTACTTC,CASRRDRVNWGEQYF
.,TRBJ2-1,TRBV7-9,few,TGTGCCAGCAGCTTAGTGGCGGAAGAGCAGTTCTTC,CASSLVAEEQFF
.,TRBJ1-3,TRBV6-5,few,TGTGCCAGCAGTTCGTTCGGGGGTTACGGAAACACCATATATTTT,CASSSFGGYGNTIYF
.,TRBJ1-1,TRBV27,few,TGTGCCAGCAGTTTATACCCAGGTAACACTGAAGCTTTCTTT,CASSLYPGNTEAFF
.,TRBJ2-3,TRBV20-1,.,TGCAGTGCTAGCCGACCTGTCCCAGATACGCAGTATTTT,CSASRPVPDTQYF
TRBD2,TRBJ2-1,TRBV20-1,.,TGCAGTGCTAGACCTCGACAGCGGGAGGGTAGGGTAAATGAGCAGTTCTTC,CSARPRQREGRVNEQFF
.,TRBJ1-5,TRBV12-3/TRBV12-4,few,TGTGCCAGCAGCTTTAGACAGCCCAATCAGCCCCAGCATTTT,CASSFRQPNQPQHF
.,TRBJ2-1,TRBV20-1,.,TGCAGTGCTAGAGATAGATCAGGGGGAGGGATATACAATGAGCAGTTCTTC,CSARDRSGGGIYNEQFF
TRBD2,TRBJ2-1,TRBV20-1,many,TGCAGTGCCATTACTAGCGGGCGTTTATCCTGGGACAATGAGCAGTTCTTC,CSAITSGRLSWDNEQFF
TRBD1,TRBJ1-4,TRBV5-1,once,TGCGCCAGCAGCTTGGAAGGGGCGACAGGGCCCCACCTTCCTCATGAAAAACTGTTTTTT,CASSLEGATGPHLPHEKLFF
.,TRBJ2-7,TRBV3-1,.,TGTGCCAGCAGCCAAGGGGGAGGGGGCGCACCCTACGAGCAGTACTTC,CASSQGGGGAPYEQYF
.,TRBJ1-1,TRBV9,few,TGTGCCAGCAGCTCGCGACAGGTAGGTTATCCGGACACTGAAGCTTTCTTT,CASSSRQVGYPDTEAFF
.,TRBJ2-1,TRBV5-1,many,TGCGCCAGCAGCGCCGTCTCATCCTACAATGAGCAGTTCTTC,CASSAVSSYNEQFF
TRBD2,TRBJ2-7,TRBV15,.,TGTGCCACCAGCGATCAACTAGCGGGAGTCGACGAGCAGTACTTC,CATSDQLAGVDEQYF
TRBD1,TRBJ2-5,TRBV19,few,TGTGCCAGTAGTAATAGACAGGGGGCACAGGAGACCCAGTACTTC,CASSNRQGAQETQYF
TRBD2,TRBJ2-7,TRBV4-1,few,TGCGCCAGCAGCCAGATCCGGACTAGCGGAACCTACGAGCAGTACTTC,CASSQIRTSGTYEQYF
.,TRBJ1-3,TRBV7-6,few,TGTGCCAGCAGCTTAGACACCCCTCTCCACTCTGGAAACACCATATATTTT,CASSLDTPLHSGNTIYF
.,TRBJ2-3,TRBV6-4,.,TGTGCCTGCAGGGGAGAAGCGGGAATCCTAATATCCCCAGATACGCAGTATTTT,CACRGEAGILISPDTQYF
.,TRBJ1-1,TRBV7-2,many,TGTGCCAGCAGCTTTGCAGGGGTGCTTCATGGGGGGAACACTGAAGCTTTCTTT,CASSFAGVLHGGNTEAFF
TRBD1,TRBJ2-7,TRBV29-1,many,TGCAGCGTTGGTGTTGACAGGGCCGAGCAGTACTTC,CSVGVDRAEQYF
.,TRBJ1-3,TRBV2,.,TGTGCCAGCCGCACAGGCCGCTCTGGAAACACCATATATTTT,CASRTGRSGNTIYF
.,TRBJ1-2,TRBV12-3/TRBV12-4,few,TGTGCCAGCAGTCTGGTGGGGCGCAGTAACGGCTACACCTTC,CASSLVGRSNGYTF
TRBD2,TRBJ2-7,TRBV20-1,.,TGCAGTGCTACCGCCGGGCAACTAGCGGTGAACTCCTACGAGCAGTACTTC,CSATAGQLAVNSYEQYF
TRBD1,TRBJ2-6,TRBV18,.,TGTGCCAGCTCACCAGGGACAGGGGTCTCTGGGGCCAACGTCCTGACTTTC,CASSPGTGVSGANVLTF
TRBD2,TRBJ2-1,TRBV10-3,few,TGTGCCATCAGTGGGGGGGAGGGCCTACAGTTCTTC,CAISGGEGLQFF
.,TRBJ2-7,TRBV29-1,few,TGCAGCGTTGAACTCCAGGAAGCGGGCTACGAGCAGTACTTC,CSVELQEAGYEQYF
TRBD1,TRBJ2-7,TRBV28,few,TGTGCCAGTAGGATCGGGACAGCCTACGAGCAGTACTTC,CASRIGTAYEQYF
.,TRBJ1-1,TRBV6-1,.,TGTGCCAGCTTGGCCGTGATGCGGACATCGAACACTGAAGCTTTCTTT,CASLAVMRTSNTEAFF
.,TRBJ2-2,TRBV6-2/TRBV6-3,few,TGTGCCAGCCGCCGGAGTAGCGGCGGGGAGCTGTTTTTT,CASRRSSGGELFF
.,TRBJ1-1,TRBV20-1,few,TGCAGTGGAGGGGTGAACACTGAAGCTTTCTTT,CSGGVNTEAFF
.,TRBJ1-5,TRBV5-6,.,TGTGCCAGCAGCTTGTGGGATCCGGTATACCCCCTATATAGCAATCAGCCCCAGCATTTT,CASSLWDPVYPLYSNQPQHF
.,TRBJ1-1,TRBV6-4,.,TGTGCCAGCAGTGACGTATGGGGGGCGAACACTGAAGCTTTCTTT,CASSDVWGANTEAFF
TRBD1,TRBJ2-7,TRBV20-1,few,TGCAGTGCTAGTGAGACCGACAGGGTTTATTCGTACGAGCAGTACTTC,CSASETDRVYSYEQYF
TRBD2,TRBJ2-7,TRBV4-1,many,TGCGCCAGCAGCCAAGATAAAGCGCGGGAGGGCCCATACGAGCAGTACTTC,CASSQDKAREGPYEQYF
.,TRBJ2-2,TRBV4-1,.,TGCGCCAGCCAGAGCAGGGACACCGGGGAGCTGTTTTTT,CASQSRDTGELFF
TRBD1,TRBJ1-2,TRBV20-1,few,TGCAGTGCTAGAGATGGGTCGACAGGGAATGGCTACACCTTC,CSARDGSTGNGYTF
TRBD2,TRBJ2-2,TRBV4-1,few,TGCGCCAGCAGCCCGGCCGGAGCGGGAGGGCCCTCCGGCACCGGGGAGCTGTTTTTT,CASSPAGAGGPSGTGELFF
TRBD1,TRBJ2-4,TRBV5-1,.,TGCGCCAGCAGCTTGGCCGGGACAGGTTCAAACATTCAGTACTTC,CASSLAGTGSNIQYF
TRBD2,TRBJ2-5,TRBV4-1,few,TGCGCCAGCAGCCAAGAGGCTGCGGGAGGGTCCCAGACCCAGTACTTC,CASSQEAAGGSQTQYF
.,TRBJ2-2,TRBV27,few,TGTGCCAGCAGTTTAAGGGTCTTGACCGGGGAGCTGTTTTTT,CASSLRVLTGELFF
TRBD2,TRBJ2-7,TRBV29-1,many,TGCAGCGCTAGCGGAGGTCCTTACGAGCAGTACTTC,CSASGGPYEQYF
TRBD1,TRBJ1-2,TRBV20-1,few,TGCAGTGCTCTTAACAGGGGACTAGGCTATGGCTACACCTTC,CSALNRGLGYGYTF
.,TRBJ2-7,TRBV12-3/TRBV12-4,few,TGTGCCAGCAGTTTACGGCAGAACGCCTACGAGCAGTACTTC,CASSLRQNAYEQYF
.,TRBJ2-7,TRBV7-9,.,TGTGCCAGCAGCTTTTGGGACTCCGGCTACGAGCAGTACTTC,CASSFWDSGYEQYF
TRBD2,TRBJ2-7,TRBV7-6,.,TGTGCCAGCAGCACCACTAGCGGGATCGCCTACGAGCAGTACTTC,CASSTTSGIAYEQYF